A selection of T cell receptor beta chains follows, all from one sample in a study of blood T cells in healthy people across ages. A single record per CDR3 protein comes from TCRdb applying MiXCR to the 5' RACE reads. The sample holds about 900,000 distinct CDR3 sequences, about 48% seen once. Sequencing was performed on blood. The origin of the receptors is a young man in good health. Each CDR3 is given with its conserved first and last residue. A D gene is named only where the DNA matches it firmly. For some rows the clone size is stated as once, few or many, or as a class when expanded; others skip it.

j_call: TRBJ1-2
d_call: NA
clone_size: NA
v_call: TRBV7-9
cdr3_aa: CASQGPNYGCTF
cdr3_nt: TGTGCCAGCCAGGGACCAAACTATGGCTGCACCTTC

j_call: TRBJ2-5
d_call: NA
clone_size: NA
v_call: TRBV10-3
cdr3_aa: CAIRLEDWQETQYF
cdr3_nt: TGTGCCATCCGTCTCGAGGACTGGCAAGAGACCCAGTACTTC

j_call: TRBJ1-2
d_call: NA
clone_size: many
v_call: TRBV5-1
cdr3_aa: CASSPGGGIDGYTF
cdr3_nt: TGCGCCAGCAGCCCCGGTGGGGGTATCGATGGCTACACCTTC

j_call: TRBJ2-4
d_call: TRBD2
clone_size: NA
v_call: TRBV7-2
cdr3_aa: CASSILAGEDIQYF
cdr3_nt: TGTGCCAGCAGCATACTAGCGGGAGAGGACATTCAGTACTTC

j_call: TRBJ1-1
d_call: NA
clone_size: NA
v_call: TRBV30
cdr3_aa: CAGVRQVITEAFF
cdr3_nt: TGTGCCGGGGTTCGACAGGTAATCACTGAAGCTTTCTTT

j_call: TRBJ2-7
d_call: NA
clone_size: many
v_call: TRBV5-1
cdr3_aa: CASSRLASESEQYF
cdr3_nt: TGCGCCAGCAGCCGACTGGCTAGCGAGTCCGAGCAGTACTTC

j_call: TRBJ2-4
d_call: NA
clone_size: many
v_call: TRBV12-3/TRBV12-4
cdr3_aa: CASSTMGGRKNIQYF
cdr3_nt: TGTGCCAGCAGCACTATGGGGGGCCGCAAAAACATTCAGTACTTC

j_call: TRBJ2-1
d_call: NA
clone_size: NA
v_call: TRBV4-1
cdr3_aa: CASSHLPLRGGNNEQFF
cdr3_nt: TGCGCCAGCAGCCACCTCCCCCTCCGGGGAGGAAACAATGAGCAGTTCTTC

j_call: TRBJ2-3
d_call: NA
clone_size: NA
v_call: TRBV29-1
cdr3_aa: CSVVGLDTQYF
cdr3_nt: TGCAGCGTTGTAGGGCTGGATACGCAGTATTTT

j_call: TRBJ1-5
d_call: NA
clone_size: once
v_call: TRBV12-3/TRBV12-4
cdr3_aa: CASSLGGRSIRNQPQHF
cdr3_nt: TGTGCCAGCAGTCTGGGGGGGCGTTCCATAAGAAATCAGCCCCAGCATTTT

j_call: TRBJ1-2
d_call: NA
clone_size: few
v_call: TRBV29-1
cdr3_aa: CSVVAAYGYTF
cdr3_nt: TGCAGCGTTGTAGCAGCGTATGGCTACACCTTC

j_call: TRBJ2-1
d_call: TRBD2
clone_size: few
v_call: TRBV20-1
cdr3_aa: CSARPGTSGSSYNEQFF
cdr3_nt: TGCAGTGCTAGACCTGGGACTAGCGGGAGCTCCTACAATGAGCAGTTCTTC

j_call: TRBJ2-6
d_call: TRBD1
clone_size: NA
v_call: TRBV12-3/TRBV12-4
cdr3_aa: CAGSLPRGLSGANVLTF
cdr3_nt: TGTGCCGGCAGTTTGCCCAGGGGGCTTTCTGGGGCCAACGTCCTGACTTTC

j_call: TRBJ2-6
d_call: NA
clone_size: NA
v_call: TRBV12-3/TRBV12-4
cdr3_aa: CASSLRGVGANVLTF
cdr3_nt: TGTGCCAGCAGTTTAAGAGGGGTTGGGGCCAACGTCCTGACTTTC

j_call: TRBJ2-7
d_call: TRBD1
clone_size: NA
v_call: TRBV11-2
cdr3_aa: CASSLNRGRFSEQYF
cdr3_nt: TGTGCCAGCAGCTTAAATAGGGGGCGCTTCAGTGAGCAGTACTTC

j_call: TRBJ2-3
d_call: TRBD1
clone_size: NA
v_call: TRBV6-5
cdr3_aa: CASAGLGTAHTDTQYF
cdr3_nt: TGTGCCAGCGCCGGATTAGGGACAGCACACACAGATACGCAGTATTTT

j_call: TRBJ2-7
d_call: TRBD2
clone_size: many
v_call: TRBV27
cdr3_aa: CASSPLGTSDYEQYF
cdr3_nt: TGTGCCAGCAGTCCCCTAGGGACTAGCGACTACGAGCAGTACTTC

j_call: TRBJ1-2
d_call: NA
clone_size: NA
v_call: TRBV4-1
cdr3_aa: CASSQDPLGGGDSYGYTF
cdr3_nt: TGCGCCAGCAGCCAGGACCCCCTTGGAGGGGGAGACTCCTATGGCTACACCTTC

j_call: TRBJ2-3
d_call: NA
clone_size: NA
v_call: TRBV12-3/TRBV12-4
cdr3_aa: CASSFTPGQPSTDTQYF
cdr3_nt: TGTGCCAGCAGTTTCACTCCCGGGCAGCCTAGCACAGATACGCAGTATTTT

j_call: TRBJ1-1
d_call: NA
clone_size: NA
v_call: TRBV5-1
cdr3_aa: CASSLEGYPNTEAFF
cdr3_nt: TGCGCCAGCAGCTTGGAAGGGTACCCGAACACTGAAGCTTTCTTT

j_call: TRBJ2-3
d_call: NA
clone_size: few
v_call: TRBV6-1
cdr3_aa: CASSEAGVDTQYF
cdr3_nt: TGTGCCAGCAGTGAAGCGGGGGTCGATACGCAGTATTTT

j_call: TRBJ1-4
d_call: NA
clone_size: few
v_call: TRBV4-3
cdr3_aa: CASSTRVNEKLFF
cdr3_nt: TGCGCCAGCAGCACCCGCGTTAATGAAAAACTGTTTTTT

j_call: TRBJ2-5
d_call: TRBD2
clone_size: few
v_call: TRBV20-1
cdr3_aa: CSATQAGELQETQYF
cdr3_nt: TGCAGTGCTACCCAAGCGGGGGAGCTCCAAGAGACCCAGTACTTC

j_call: TRBJ2-3
d_call: TRBD1
clone_size: NA
v_call: TRBV10-3
cdr3_aa: CVIKNRQGADTQYF
cdr3_nt: TGTGTCATCAAGAACCGACAGGGGGCAGATACGCAGTATTTT

j_call: TRBJ2-1
d_call: NA
clone_size: NA
v_call: TRBV10-3
cdr3_aa: CAITTDKSSYNEQFF
cdr3_nt: TGTGCCATCACCACGGACAAGAGCTCCTACAATGAGCAGTTCTTC

j_call: TRBJ1-6
d_call: NA
clone_size: many
v_call: TRBV4-1
cdr3_aa: CASSPGQPPEDSPLHF
cdr3_nt: TGCGCCAGCAGCCCCGGACAGCCTCCTGAGGATTCACCCCTCCACTTT

j_call: TRBJ2-3
d_call: NA
clone_size: NA
v_call: TRBV3-1
cdr3_aa: CASTGGRDTQYF
cdr3_nt: TGTGCCAGCACGGGGGGCCGAGATACGCAGTATTTT

j_call: TRBJ2-5
d_call: TRBD2
clone_size: NA
v_call: TRBV4-1
cdr3_aa: CASSQGQLAGLETQYF
cdr3_nt: TGCGCCAGCAGCCAGGGCCAACTAGCGGGGTTGGAGACCCAGTACTTC

j_call: TRBJ2-7
d_call: NA
clone_size: NA
v_call: TRBV10-3
cdr3_aa: CAIWRGSPYEQYF
cdr3_nt: TGTGCCATCTGGAGGGGCTCCCCCTACGAGCAGTACTTC

j_call: TRBJ2-3
d_call: NA
clone_size: NA
v_call: TRBV29-1
cdr3_aa: CSVEPTGTDTQYF
cdr3_nt: TGCAGCGTTGAGCCGACAGGCACAGATACGCAGTATTTT

j_call: TRBJ2-3
d_call: NA
clone_size: few
v_call: TRBV11-2
cdr3_aa: CASSFGSLAVSTDTQYF
cdr3_nt: TGTGCCAGCAGCTTTGGGTCACTAGCAGTTAGCACAGATACGCAGTATTTT

j_call: TRBJ2-1
d_call: NA
clone_size: few
v_call: TRBV3-1
cdr3_aa: CASSQLNEQFF
cdr3_nt: TGTGCCAGCAGCCAGTTGAATGAGCAGTTCTTC

j_call: TRBJ2-7
d_call: NA
clone_size: NA
v_call: TRBV20-1
cdr3_aa: CSARDEAGRYEQYF
cdr3_nt: TGCAGTGCTAGAGATGAAGCAGGGAGGTACGAGCAGTACTTC

j_call: TRBJ1-3
d_call: NA
clone_size: NA
v_call: TRBV29-1
cdr3_aa: CSAHRELAGNTIYF
cdr3_nt: TGCAGCGCCCACAGGGAGTTAGCCGGAAACACCATATATTTT

j_call: TRBJ2-5
d_call: NA
clone_size: NA
v_call: TRBV5-1
cdr3_aa: CASSMAADVGETQYF
cdr3_nt: TGCGCCAGCAGCATGGCTGCCGACGTGGGCGAGACCCAGTACTTC

j_call: TRBJ2-3
d_call: NA
clone_size: NA
v_call: TRBV12-3/TRBV12-4
cdr3_aa: CAVGDRGVADTQYF
cdr3_nt: TGTGCCGTGGGAGACAGAGGTGTAGCAGATACGCAGTATTTT

j_call: TRBJ2-1
d_call: NA
clone_size: NA
v_call: TRBV20-1
cdr3_aa: CSALLRDSYNEQFF
cdr3_nt: TGCAGTGCCCTCCTCAGGGACTCCTACAATGAGCAGTTCTTC

j_call: TRBJ2-3
d_call: NA
clone_size: NA
v_call: TRBV5-1
cdr3_aa: CASSYGTLHTDTQYF
cdr3_nt: TGCGCCAGCAGCTACGGGACTCTCCACACAGATACGCAGTATTTT

j_call: TRBJ1-5
d_call: NA
clone_size: NA
v_call: TRBV12-5
cdr3_aa: CASGPDGGNQPQHF
cdr3_nt: TGTGCTAGTGGTCCGGACGGGGGCAATCAGCCCCAGCATTTT

j_call: TRBJ2-3
d_call: NA
clone_size: few
v_call: TRBV4-2
cdr3_aa: CASSQEGVPGTDTQYF
cdr3_nt: TGTGCCAGCAGCCAAGAGGGTGTTCCTGGCACAGATACGCAGTATTTT

j_call: TRBJ1-2
d_call: NA
clone_size: few
v_call: TRBV7-2
cdr3_aa: CASSSLGGGNYGYTF
cdr3_nt: TGTGCCAGCAGCTCCCTCGGTGGGGGGAACTATGGCTACACCTTC

j_call: TRBJ2-7
d_call: NA
clone_size: NA
v_call: TRBV7-9
cdr3_aa: CASSRAEYSYEQYF
cdr3_nt: TGTGCCAGCAGTCGGGCTGAGTACTCCTACGAGCAGTACTTC

j_call: TRBJ2-3
d_call: TRBD1
clone_size: NA
v_call: TRBV24-1
cdr3_aa: CATSVPTGATDTQYF
cdr3_nt: TGTGCCACCAGTGTCCCGACAGGGGCCACAGATACGCAGTATTTT

j_call: TRBJ2-1
d_call: TRBD2
clone_size: NA
v_call: TRBV5-4
cdr3_aa: CASSLGVTSGALDEQFF
cdr3_nt: TGTGCCAGCAGCTTGGGTGTGACTAGCGGGGCCTTGGATGAGCAGTTCTTC

j_call: TRBJ2-5
d_call: NA
clone_size: NA
v_call: TRBV28
cdr3_aa: CASSGGPTLQETQYF
cdr3_nt: TGTGCCAGCAGTGGGGGACCGACACTCCAAGAGACCCAGTACTTC

j_call: TRBJ2-4
d_call: NA
clone_size: NA
v_call: TRBV5-5
cdr3_aa: CASSSATQSYGQYF
cdr3_nt: TGTGCCAGCAGCTCCGCGACACAGTCCTACGGGCAGTACTTC

j_call: TRBJ1-2
d_call: TRBD1
clone_size: NA
v_call: TRBV7-9
cdr3_aa: CASSSGTAGGGYTF
cdr3_nt: TGTGCCAGCAGCTCCGGGACAGCCGGAGGAGGCTACACCTTC

j_call: TRBJ2-7
d_call: NA
clone_size: NA
v_call: TRBV7-2
cdr3_aa: CASSLATVKGYEQYF
cdr3_nt: TGTGCCAGCAGCTTAGCGACAGTAAAGGGCTACGAGCAGTACTTC

j_call: TRBJ1-1
d_call: TRBD1
clone_size: few
v_call: TRBV4-3
cdr3_aa: CASSHATDRGNTEAFF
cdr3_nt: TGCGCCAGCAGCCACGCCACAGACAGGGGGAACACTGAAGCTTTCTTT

j_call: TRBJ2-4
d_call: NA
clone_size: NA
v_call: TRBV21-1
cdr3_aa: CASKLAGVSSIAKNIQYF
cdr3_nt: TGTGCCAGTAAACTAGCGGGGGTCTCATCTATAGCCAAAAACATTCAGTACTTC

j_call: TRBJ1-6
d_call: NA
clone_size: NA
v_call: TRBV20-1
cdr3_aa: CSAGDLGSPLHF
cdr3_nt: TGCAGTGCAGGGGACCTGGGTTCACCCCTCCACTTT

j_call: TRBJ2-1
d_call: TRBD2
clone_size: NA
v_call: TRBV14
cdr3_aa: CASSQERGGFGNEQFF
cdr3_nt: TGTGCCAGCAGCCAAGAGCGGGGGGGGTTTGGGAATGAGCAGTTCTTC

j_call: TRBJ2-5
d_call: TRBD2
clone_size: NA
v_call: TRBV7-3
cdr3_aa: CASSLGGGARNEQYF
cdr3_nt: TGTGCCAGCAGCTTGGGCGGGGGGGCAAGGAATGAGCAGTACTTC

j_call: TRBJ2-7
d_call: NA
clone_size: many
v_call: TRBV7-8
cdr3_aa: CASSLGQVSYEQYF
cdr3_nt: TGTGCCAGCAGCTTAGGACAGGTCTCCTACGAGCAGTACTTC

j_call: TRBJ2-1
d_call: TRBD1
clone_size: NA
v_call: TRBV4-3
cdr3_aa: CASSQDGGTGGHNEQFF
cdr3_nt: TGCGCCAGCAGCCAAGATGGGGGGACAGGGGGACACAATGAGCAGTTCTTC